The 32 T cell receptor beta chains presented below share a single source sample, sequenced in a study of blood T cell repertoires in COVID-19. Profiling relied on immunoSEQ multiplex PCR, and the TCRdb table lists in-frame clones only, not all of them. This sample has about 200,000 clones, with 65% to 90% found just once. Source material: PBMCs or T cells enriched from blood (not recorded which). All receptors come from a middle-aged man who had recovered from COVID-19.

The CDR3 DNA reads TGCGCCAGCAGTGTCGGGTCGACAGGGAAAACTGAAGCTTTCTTT. This codes for CASSVGSTGKTEAFF. This chain uses TRBV10-1 with TRBJ1-1; 7 nucleotides agree with TRBD1. Germline CDR1 reads WNHNN; CDR2 reads SYGVQD (reference sequence). The V gene end was trimmed by 4 bases and the J gene end by 5 bases; junction bases not matched to a gene: 10. The CDR3 has 15 residues.

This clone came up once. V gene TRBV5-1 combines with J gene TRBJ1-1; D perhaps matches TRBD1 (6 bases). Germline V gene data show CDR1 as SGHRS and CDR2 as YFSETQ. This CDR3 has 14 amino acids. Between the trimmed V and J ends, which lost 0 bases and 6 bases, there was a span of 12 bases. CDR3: CASSLGQGIAEAFF. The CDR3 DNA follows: TGCGCCAGCAGCTTGGGGCAGGGGATCGCTGAAGCTTTCTTT. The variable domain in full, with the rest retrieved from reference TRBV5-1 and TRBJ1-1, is KAGVTQTPRYLIKTRGQQVTLSCSPISGHRSVSWYQQTPGQGLQFLFEYFSETQRNKGNFPGRFSGRQFSNSRSEMNVSTLELGDSALYLCASSLGQGIAEAFFGQGTRLTVV.

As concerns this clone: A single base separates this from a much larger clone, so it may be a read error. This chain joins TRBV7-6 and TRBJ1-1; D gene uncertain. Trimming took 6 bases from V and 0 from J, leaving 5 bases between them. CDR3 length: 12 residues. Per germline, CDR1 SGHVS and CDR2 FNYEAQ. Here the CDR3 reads CASSSVNTEAFF. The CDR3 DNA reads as TGTGCCAGCAGTTCCGTGAACACTGAAGCTTTCTTT.

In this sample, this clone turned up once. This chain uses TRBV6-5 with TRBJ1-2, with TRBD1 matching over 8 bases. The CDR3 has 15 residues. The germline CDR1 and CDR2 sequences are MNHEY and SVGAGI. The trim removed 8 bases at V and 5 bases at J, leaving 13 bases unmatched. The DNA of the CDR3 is TGTGCCAGCGCCGACGGGCAGGGGGCTTGGTATGGCTACACCTTC. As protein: CASADGQGAWYGYTF.

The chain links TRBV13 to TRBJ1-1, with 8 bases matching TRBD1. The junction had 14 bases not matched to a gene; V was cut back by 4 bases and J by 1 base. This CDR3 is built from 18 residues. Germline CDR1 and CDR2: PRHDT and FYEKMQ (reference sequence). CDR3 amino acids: CASSYTPGQGRQNTEAFF. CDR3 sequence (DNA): TGTGCCAGCAGCTACACCCCAGGACAGGGACGTCAGAACACTGAAGCTTTCTTT.

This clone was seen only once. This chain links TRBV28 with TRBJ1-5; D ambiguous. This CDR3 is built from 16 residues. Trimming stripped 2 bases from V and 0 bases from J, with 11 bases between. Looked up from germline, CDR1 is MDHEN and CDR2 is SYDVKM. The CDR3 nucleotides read TGTGCCAGCAGTTTAGGGCGGGTGGGTAGCAATCAGCCCCAGCATTTT. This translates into CASSLGRVGSNQPQHF.

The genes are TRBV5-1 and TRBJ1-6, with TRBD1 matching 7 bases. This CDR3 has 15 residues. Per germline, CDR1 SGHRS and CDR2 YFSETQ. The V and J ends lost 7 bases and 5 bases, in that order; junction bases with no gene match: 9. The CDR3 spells CASGPSTGNNSPLHF. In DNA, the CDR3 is TGCGCCAGCGGACCTTCGACAGGGAATAATTCACCCCTCCACTTT.

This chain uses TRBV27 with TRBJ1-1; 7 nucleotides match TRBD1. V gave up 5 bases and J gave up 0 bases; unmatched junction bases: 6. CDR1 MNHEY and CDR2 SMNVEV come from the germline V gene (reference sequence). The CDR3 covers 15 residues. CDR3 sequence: CASSPRTGMNTEAFF. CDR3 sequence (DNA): TGTGCCAGCAGTCCGAGGACAGGAATGAACACTGAAGCTTTCTTT.

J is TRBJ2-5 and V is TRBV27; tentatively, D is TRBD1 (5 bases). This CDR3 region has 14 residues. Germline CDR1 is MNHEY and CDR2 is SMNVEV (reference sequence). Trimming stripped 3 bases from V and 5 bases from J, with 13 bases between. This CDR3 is CASSFQGAQETQYF. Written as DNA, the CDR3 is TGTGCCAGCAGTTTTCAAGGGGCGCAGGAGACCCAGTACTTC.

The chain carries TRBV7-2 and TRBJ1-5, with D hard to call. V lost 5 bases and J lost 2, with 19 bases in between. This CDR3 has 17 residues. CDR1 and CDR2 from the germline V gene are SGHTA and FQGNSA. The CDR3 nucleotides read TGTGCCAGCAGCCCGCCCGGAGCTGGCGCGGGCAATCAGCCCCAGCATTTT. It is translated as CASSPPGAGAGNQPQHF.

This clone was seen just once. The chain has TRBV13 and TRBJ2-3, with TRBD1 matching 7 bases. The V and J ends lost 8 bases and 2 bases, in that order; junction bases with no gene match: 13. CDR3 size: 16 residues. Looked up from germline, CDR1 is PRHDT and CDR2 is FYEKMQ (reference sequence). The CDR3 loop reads CASGRLAGGPTDTQYF. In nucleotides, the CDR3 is TGTGCCAGCGGCCGATTGGCAGGGGGACCCACAGATACGCAGTATTTT.

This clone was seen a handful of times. Written as DNA, the CDR3 is TGTGCCAGCATAAACCAGGACAGGGGCCGTCAGCCCCAGCATTTT. Translation gives CASINQDRGRQPQHF. This chain links TRBV28 with TRBJ1-5; TRBD1 matches 9 bases. Trimming took 7 bases from V and 6 from J; bases not matched to a gene: 10. This CDR3 comprises 15 residues. Looked up from germline, CDR1 is MDHEN and CDR2 is SYDVKM.

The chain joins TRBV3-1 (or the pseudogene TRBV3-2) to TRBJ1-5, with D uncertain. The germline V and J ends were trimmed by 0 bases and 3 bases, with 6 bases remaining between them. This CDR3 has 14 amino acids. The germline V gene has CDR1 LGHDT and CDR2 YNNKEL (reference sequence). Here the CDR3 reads CASSQDTTNQPQHF. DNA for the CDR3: TGTGCCAGCAGCCAAGACACTACCAATCAGCCCCAGCATTTT.

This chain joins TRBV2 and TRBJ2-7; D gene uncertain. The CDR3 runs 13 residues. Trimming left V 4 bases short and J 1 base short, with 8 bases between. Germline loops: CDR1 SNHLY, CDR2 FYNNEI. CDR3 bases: TGTGCCAGCAGTGGGCAGGCTTCCTACGAGCAGTACTTC. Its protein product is CASSGQASYEQYF.

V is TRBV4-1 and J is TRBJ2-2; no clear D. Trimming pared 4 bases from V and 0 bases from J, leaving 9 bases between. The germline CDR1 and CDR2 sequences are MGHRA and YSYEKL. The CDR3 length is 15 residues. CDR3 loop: CASSLHRTNTGELFF. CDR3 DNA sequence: TGCGCCAGCAGCCTGCATAGAACGAACACCGGGGAGCTGTTTTTT.

The CDR3 reads CASRQATGELFF. The CDR3 region has the DNA TGTGCCAGCAGACAGGCAACCGGGGAGCTGTTTTTT. V usage is TRBV2 and J usage is TRBJ2-2; tentatively, D is TRBD1 (5 bases). Germline CDR1 reads SNHLY; CDR2 reads FYNNEI. The CDR3 sequence is 12 residues long. V was cut by 6 bases and J by 5 bases, with 7 bases left in between.

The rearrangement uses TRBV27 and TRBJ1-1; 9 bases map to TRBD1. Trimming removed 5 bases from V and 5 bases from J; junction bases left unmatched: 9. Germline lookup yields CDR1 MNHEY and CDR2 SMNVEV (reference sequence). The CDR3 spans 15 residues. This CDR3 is CASSPQTGGGTEAFF. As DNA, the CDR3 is TGTGCCAGCAGTCCCCAGACAGGGGGTGGGACTGAAGCTTTCTTT.

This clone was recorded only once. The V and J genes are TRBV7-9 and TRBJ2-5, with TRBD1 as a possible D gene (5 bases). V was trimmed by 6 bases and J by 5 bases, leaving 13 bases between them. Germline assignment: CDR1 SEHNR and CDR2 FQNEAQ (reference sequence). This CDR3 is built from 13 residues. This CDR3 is CASSLRASETQYF. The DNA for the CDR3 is TGTGCCAGCAGTCTCAGGGCGTCGGAGACCCAGTACTTC.

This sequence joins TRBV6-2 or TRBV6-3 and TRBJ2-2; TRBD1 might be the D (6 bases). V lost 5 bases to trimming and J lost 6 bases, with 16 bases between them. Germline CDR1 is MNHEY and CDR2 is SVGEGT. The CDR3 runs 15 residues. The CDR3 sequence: CASSAGDRSAGELFF. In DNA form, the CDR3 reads TGTGCCAGCAGTGCAGGGGACCGTTCGGCCGGGGAGCTGTTTTTT.

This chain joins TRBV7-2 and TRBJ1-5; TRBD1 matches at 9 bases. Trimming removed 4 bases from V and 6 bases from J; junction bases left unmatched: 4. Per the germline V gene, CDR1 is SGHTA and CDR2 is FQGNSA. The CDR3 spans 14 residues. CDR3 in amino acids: CASSSDRGAQPQHF. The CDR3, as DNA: TGTGCCAGCAGCTCGGACAGGGGAGCTCAGCCCCAGCATTTT.

CDR3 nucleotide sequence: TGTGCCAGCAGCAAAGCGTTGGGACAGGGAGGCTACACCTTC. Its protein product is CASSKALGQGGYTF. The chain has TRBV21-1 and TRBJ1-2; the DNA was not used to check the table's D call, TRBD1. TRBV21-1 is a documented pseudogene. The length of the CDR3 is 14 residues.

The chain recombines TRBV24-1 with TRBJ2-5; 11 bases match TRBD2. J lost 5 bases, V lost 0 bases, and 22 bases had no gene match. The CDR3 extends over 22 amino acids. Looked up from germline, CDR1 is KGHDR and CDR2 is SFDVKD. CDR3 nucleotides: TGTGCCACCAGTGATTTGTTAGTTACGGATTTTAGCGGGAGGGCCTGTCGGGAGACCCAGTACTTC. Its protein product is CATSDLLVTDFSGRACRETQYF.

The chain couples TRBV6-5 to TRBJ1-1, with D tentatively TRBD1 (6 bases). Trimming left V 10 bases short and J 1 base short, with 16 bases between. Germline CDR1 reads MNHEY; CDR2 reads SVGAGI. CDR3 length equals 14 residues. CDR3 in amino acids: CATARDTWNTEAFF. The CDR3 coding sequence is TGTGCCACCGCCCGGGACACCTGGAACACTGAAGCTTTCTTT.

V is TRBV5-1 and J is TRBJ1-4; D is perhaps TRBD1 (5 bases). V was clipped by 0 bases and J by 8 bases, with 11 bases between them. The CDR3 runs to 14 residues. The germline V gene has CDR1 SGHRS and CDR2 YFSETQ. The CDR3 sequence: CASSLGQREEKLFF. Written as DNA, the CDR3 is TGCGCCAGCAGCTTGGGACAGCGAGAGGAAAAACTGTTTTTT.

CDR3 residues: CASSPEAPLAKNIQYF. CDR3 nucleotides: TGTGCCAGCAGCCCGGAGGCCCCCTTAGCCAAAAACATTCAGTACTTC. The rearrangement joins TRBV7-2 to TRBJ2-4; possibly TRBD2 for D (5 bases). Trimming removed 5 bases from V and 0 bases from J, with 14 bases in between. The CDR3 consists of 16 residues. The germline V gene encodes CDR1 SGHTA and CDR2 FQGNSA.

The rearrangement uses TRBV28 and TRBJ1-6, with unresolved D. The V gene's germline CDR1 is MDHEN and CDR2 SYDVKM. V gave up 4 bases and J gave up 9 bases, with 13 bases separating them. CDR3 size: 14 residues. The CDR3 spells CASSSFSGPSPLHF. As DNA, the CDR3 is TGTGCCAGCAGTTCCTTCAGCGGTCCTTCACCCCTCCACTTT.

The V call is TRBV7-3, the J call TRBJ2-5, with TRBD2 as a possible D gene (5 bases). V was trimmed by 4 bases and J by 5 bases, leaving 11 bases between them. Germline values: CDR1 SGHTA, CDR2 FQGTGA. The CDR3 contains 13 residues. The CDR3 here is CASSWTPLETQYF. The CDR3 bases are TGTGCCAGCAGCTGGACTCCCTTGGAGACCCAGTACTTC. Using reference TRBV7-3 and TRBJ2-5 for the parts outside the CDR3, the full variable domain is GAGVSQTPSNKVTEKGKYVELRCDPISGHTALYWYRQSLGQGPEFLIYFQGTGAADDSGLPNDRFFAVRPEGSVSTLKIQRTERGDSAVYLCASSWTPLETQYFGPGTRLLVL.

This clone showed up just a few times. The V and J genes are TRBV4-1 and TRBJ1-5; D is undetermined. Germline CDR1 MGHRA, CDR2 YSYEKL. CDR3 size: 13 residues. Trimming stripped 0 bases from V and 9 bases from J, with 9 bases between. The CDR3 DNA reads TGCGCCAGCAGCCAAGATGCGTTGCGGCCCCAGCATTTT. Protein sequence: CASSQDALRPQHF.

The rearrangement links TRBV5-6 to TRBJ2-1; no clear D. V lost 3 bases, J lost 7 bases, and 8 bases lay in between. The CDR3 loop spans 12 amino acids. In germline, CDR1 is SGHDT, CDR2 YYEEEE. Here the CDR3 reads CASSYQANEQFF. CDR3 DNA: TGTGCCAGCAGCTACCAAGCTAATGAGCAGTTCTTC.

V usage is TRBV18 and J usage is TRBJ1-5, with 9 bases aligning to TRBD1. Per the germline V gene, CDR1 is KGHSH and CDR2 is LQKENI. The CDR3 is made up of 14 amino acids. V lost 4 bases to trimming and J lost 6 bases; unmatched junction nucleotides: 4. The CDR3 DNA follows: TGTGCCAGCTCACAACAGGGGGCTGCTCAGCCCCAGCATTTT. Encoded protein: CASSQQGAAQPQHF.

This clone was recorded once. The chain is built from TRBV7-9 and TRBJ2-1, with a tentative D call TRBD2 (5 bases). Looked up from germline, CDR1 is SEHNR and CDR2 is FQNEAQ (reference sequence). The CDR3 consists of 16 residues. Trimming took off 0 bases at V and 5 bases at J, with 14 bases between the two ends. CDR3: CASSLASGLNHNEQFF. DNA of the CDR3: TGTGCCAGCAGCTTAGCATCGGGATTAAACCACAATGAGCAGTTCTTC.

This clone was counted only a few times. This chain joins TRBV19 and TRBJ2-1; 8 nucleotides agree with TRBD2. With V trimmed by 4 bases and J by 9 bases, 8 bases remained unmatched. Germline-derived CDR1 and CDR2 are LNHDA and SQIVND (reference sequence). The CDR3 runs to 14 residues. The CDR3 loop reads CASSRSAGVVEQFF. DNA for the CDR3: TGTGCCAGTAGTAGGTCAGCGGGAGTAGTTGAGCAGTTCTTC.